A selection of T cell receptor beta chains follows, all from one sample in a study of blood T cell repertoires in COVID-19. Only in-frame clones appear in the TCRdb table, and some are missing; sequencing was by immunoSEQ multiplex PCR. The sample consists of around 430,000 clones, around nine tenths of them appearing once. Sequenced material: PBMCs or T cells enriched from blood (not recorded which). Receptor source: a woman between 50 and 59 years old who had recovered from COVID-19. Both conserved end residues are part of each CDR3. The order of the fields is J gene, D gene, V gene, CDR3 protein, CDR3 DNA. The D gene is left open where the match is weak.

TRBJ1-2	NA	TRBV11-1	CASSLETGYGYTF	TGTGCCAGCAGCTTAGAAACAGGGTATGGCTACACCTTC
TRBJ2-2	NA	TRBV19	CASSTPSGFYGELFF	TGTGCCAGTAGTACCCCCTCGGGGTTCTACGGGGAGCTGTTTTTT
TRBJ1-5	TRBD1	TRBV7-8	CASSYDRGSQPQHF	TGTGCCAGCAGCTATGACAGGGGAAGCCAGCCCCAGCATTTT
TRBJ1-2	TRBD1	TRBV7-9	CASSLGGTGGSGYTF	TGTGCCAGCAGCTTAGGCGGGACAGGGGGCTCTGGCTACACCTTC
TRBJ1-1	NA	TRBV10-3	CAIKVGVIDEAFF	TGTGCCATCAAGGTAGGGGTAATTGATGAAGCTTTCTTT
TRBJ1-1	NA	TRBV12-5	CASGLGSGGRTEAFF	TGTGCTAGTGGTTTGGGATCGGGGGGACGCACTGAAGCTTTCTTT
TRBJ2-1	NA	TRBV19	CASSPPGSFIDEQFF	TGTGCCAGTAGTCCCCCAGGGTCCTTTATCGATGAGCAGTTCTTC
TRBJ2-3	TRBD2	TRBV2	CASSTPKGLAGSTDTQYF	TGTGCCAGCAGTACACCGAAGGGACTAGCGGGGAGCACAGATACGCAGTATTTT
TRBJ1-1	TRBD1	TRBV7-2	CASSPGRDRVTEAFF	TGTGCCAGCAGCCCGGGCCGGGACAGGGTGACTGAAGCTTTCTTT
TRBJ2-1	TRBD1	TRBV28	CASSLFVGQGRAEQFF	TGTGCCAGCAGTTTATTCGTCGGACAGGGGCGTGCTGAGCAGTTCTTC
TRBJ1-2	NA	TRBV7-9	CASSLTAPFYGYTF	TGTGCCAGCAGCCTCACAGCCCCTTTCTATGGCTACACCTTC
TRBJ2-4	TRBD1	TRBV12-5	CASASRTGGFWAKNIQYF	TGTGCTAGTGCTAGCCGGACAGGGGGCTTTTGGGCCAAAAACATTCAGTACTTC
TRBJ2-1	NA	TRBV9	CASSVGDGGREQFF	TGTGCCAGCAGCGTAGGTGACGGGGGGCGTGAGCAGTTCTTC
TRBJ1-1	TRBD1	TRBV6-5	CASTPGDRGTEAFF	TGTGCCAGCACCCCGGGGGACAGGGGAACTGAAGCTTTCTTT
TRBJ2-7	NA	TRBV6-5	CASRGGRSSSYEQYF	TGTGCCAGCAGAGGAGGACGGTCAAGCTCCTACGAGCAGTACTTC
TRBJ1-2	NA	TRBV28	CASSLEGRGWSYGYTF	TGTGCCAGCAGTTTGGAGGGGAGGGGATGGAGCTATGGCTACACCTTC
TRBJ1-6	NA	TRBV27	CASSSRGSYNSPLHF	TGTGCCAGCAGCAGCAGGGGATCCTATAATTCACCCCTCCACTTT
TRBJ2-7	NA	TRBV2	CASSELEYEQYF	TGTGCCAGCAGTGAACTTGAGTACGAGCAGTACTTC
TRBJ2-4	NA	TRBV30	CAWSNPGGIQYF	TGTGCCTGGAGTAATCCTGGAGGTATTCAGTACTTC
TRBJ1-1	TRBD1	TRBV14	CASSQDWGQITEAFF	TGTGCCAGCAGCCAAGACTGGGGACAGATCACTGAAGCTTTCTTT
TRBJ1-5	NA	TRBV6-5	CASSYRRSNQPQHF	TGTGCCAGCAGTTACCGGCGGAGCAATCAGCCCCAGCATTTT
TRBJ2-6	NA	TRBV2	CASVIVSGANVLTF	TGTGCCAGCGTAATCGTCTCTGGGGCCAACGTCCTGACTTTC
TRBJ1-4	NA	TRBV6-1	CASSGGFSWGHNNEKLFF	TGTGCCAGCAGTGGAGGGTTCTCCTGGGGACACAATAATGAAAAACTGTTTTTT
TRBJ1-4	NA	TRBV19	CASSDQGKKLFF	TGTGCCAGTAGTGACCAGGGAAAAAAACTGTTTTTT
TRBJ1-2	NA	TRBV28	CASSTPGSYGYTF	TGTGCCAGCAGTACCCCGGGATCCTATGGCTACACCTTC
TRBJ1-3	NA	TRBV19	CASSRRDGGNTIYF	TGTGCCAGTAGTCGGCGGGACGGAGGAAACACCATATATTTT
TRBJ1-2	NA	TRBV20-1	CSARDNLREYF	TGCAGTGCTAGAGACAATCTCCGGGAGTACTTC
TRBJ2-5	NA	TRBV5-6	CASSSGGPGETQYF	TGTGCCAGCAGCTCCGGGGGGCCGGGGGAGACCCAGTACTTC
TRBJ1-2	NA	TRBV3-1/TRBV3-2	CASSQDTGFGGYTF	TGTGCCAGCAGCCAAGATACGGGGTTTGGTGGCTACACCTTC
TRBJ2-2	TRBD1	TRBV19	CASRQGAWNTGELFF	TGTGCCAGTAGACAGGGGGCTTGGAACACCGGGGAGCTGTTTTTT
TRBJ1-2	TRBD1	TRBV30	CAWSYWEATGRGGYTF	TGTGCCTGGAGTTATTGGGAAGCGACAGGGCGGGGAGGCTACACCTTC